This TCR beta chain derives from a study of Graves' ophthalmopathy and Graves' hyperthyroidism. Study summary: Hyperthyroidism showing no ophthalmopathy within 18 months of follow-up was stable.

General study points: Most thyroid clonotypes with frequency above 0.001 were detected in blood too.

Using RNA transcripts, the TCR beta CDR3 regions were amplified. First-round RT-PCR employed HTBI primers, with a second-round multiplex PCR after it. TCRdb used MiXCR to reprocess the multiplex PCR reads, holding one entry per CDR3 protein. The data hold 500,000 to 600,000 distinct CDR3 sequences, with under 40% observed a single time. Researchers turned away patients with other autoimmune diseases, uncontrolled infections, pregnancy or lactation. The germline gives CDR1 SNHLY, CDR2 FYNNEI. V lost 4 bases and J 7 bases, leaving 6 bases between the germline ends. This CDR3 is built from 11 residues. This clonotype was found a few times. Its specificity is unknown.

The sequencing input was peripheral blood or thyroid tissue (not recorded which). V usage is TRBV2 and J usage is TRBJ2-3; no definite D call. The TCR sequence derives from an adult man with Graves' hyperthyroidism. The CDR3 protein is CASSVLNTQYF. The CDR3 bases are TGTGCCAGCAGTGTTCTAAATACGCAGTATTTT.